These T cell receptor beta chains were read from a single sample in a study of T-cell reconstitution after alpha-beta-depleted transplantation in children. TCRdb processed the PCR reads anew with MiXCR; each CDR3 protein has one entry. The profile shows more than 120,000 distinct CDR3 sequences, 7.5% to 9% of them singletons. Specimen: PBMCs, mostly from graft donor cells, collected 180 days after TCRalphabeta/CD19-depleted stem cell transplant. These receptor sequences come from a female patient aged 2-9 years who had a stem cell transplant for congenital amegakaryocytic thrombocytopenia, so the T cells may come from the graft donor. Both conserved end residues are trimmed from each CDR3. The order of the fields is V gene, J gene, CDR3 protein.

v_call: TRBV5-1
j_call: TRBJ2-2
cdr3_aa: ASSLEATNTGELF

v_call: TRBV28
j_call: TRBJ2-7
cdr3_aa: ASSSRFGQY

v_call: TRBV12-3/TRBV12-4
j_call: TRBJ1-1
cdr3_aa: ASRGQESRWAF

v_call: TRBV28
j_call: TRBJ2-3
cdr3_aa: ASSSPGGGTDTQY

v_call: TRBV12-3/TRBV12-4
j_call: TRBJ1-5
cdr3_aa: ASRGQAGQPQH

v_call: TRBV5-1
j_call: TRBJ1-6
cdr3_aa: ASSPWRDSGSPLH

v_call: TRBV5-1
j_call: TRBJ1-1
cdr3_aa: ASSSNTEAF

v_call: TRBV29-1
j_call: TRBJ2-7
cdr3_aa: SVSVGGQGGDGQY

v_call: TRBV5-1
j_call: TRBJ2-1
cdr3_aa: ASSSLIMLGNEQF

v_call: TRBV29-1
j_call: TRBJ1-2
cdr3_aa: SVDHPDGLYGYT

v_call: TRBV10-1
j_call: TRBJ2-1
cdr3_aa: ASSKGLAGEQF

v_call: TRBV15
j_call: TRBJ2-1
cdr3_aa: ATSRDFVGQGGYNEQF

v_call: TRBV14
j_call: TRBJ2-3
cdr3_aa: ASSQDVQRDTDTQY

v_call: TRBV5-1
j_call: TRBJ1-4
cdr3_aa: ASSLDAKRHEKLF

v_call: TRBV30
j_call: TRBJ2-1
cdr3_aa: AWADPPTYNEQF

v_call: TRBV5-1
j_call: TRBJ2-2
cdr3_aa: ASSWTYLPPGELF

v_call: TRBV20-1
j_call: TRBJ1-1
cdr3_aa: SASMGGATEAF

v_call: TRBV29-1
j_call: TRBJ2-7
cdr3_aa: SIKGGTGSYEQY

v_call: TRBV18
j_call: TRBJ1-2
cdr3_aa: ASSQAHYGYT

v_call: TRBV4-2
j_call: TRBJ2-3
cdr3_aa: ASSQTGGSRTDTQY

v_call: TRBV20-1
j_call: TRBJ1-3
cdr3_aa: SASKMTARERNTIY

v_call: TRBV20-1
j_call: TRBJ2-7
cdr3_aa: SAHFPSGGSYEQY

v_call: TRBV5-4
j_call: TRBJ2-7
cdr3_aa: ASSHGLAGSYEQY

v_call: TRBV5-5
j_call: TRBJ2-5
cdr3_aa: ASSSRVSGGQGTQY

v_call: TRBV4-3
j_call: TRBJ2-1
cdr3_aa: ASSQLGIGDEQF

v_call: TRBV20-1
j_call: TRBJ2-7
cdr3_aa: SARDLMRQSSSYEQY

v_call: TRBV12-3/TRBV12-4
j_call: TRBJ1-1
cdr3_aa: ASSLGPERAF

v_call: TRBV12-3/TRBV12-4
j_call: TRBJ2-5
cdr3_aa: ASSPGTGLETQY

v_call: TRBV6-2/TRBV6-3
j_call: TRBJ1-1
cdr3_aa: ASSNNRVGNTEAF

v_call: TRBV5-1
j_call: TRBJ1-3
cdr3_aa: ASSLEGQSGNTIY

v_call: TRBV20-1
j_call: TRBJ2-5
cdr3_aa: SATDRGAWETQY

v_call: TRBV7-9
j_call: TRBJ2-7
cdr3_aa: ASRLGEYEQY

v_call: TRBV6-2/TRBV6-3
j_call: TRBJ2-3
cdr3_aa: ASRDTSGRITDTQY

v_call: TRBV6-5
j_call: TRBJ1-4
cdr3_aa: ASSYTGTGRVGTNEKLF

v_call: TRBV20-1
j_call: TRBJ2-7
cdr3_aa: SARGLAGYYEQY

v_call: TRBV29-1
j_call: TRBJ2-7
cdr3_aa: SVGIGGYEQY

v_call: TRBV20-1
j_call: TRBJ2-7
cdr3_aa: SATPSGRAQQY

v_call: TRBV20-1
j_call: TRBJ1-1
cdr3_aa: SAVRLGRLFGDTEAF

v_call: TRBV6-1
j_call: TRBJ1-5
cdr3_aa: ASRSSGQGGNQPQH

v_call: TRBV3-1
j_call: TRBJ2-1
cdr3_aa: ASSLSGGGEEQF

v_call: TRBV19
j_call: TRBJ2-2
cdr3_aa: ASSPGSRGLYTGELF

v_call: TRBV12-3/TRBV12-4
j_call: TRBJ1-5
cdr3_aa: ASRHDRGQYSNQPQH

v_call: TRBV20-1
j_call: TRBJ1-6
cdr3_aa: SARTGSAYNSPLH

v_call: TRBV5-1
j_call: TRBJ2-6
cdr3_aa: ASSLASSLSGANVLT

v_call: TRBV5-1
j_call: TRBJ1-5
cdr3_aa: ASRWAPVQPQH

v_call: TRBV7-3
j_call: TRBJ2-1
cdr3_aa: ASSFPKAGGEVEQF

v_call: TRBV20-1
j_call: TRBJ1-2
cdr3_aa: SANRGWNYGYT

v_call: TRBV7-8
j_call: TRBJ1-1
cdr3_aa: ASSLRERNTEAF

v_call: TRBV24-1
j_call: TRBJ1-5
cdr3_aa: GTSDGTGGLGQPQH